The rows below give T cell receptor beta chains drawn from one sample of a study of T-cell memory formation after mild COVID-19. TCRdb redid the calling of the 5' RACE reads with MiXCR, one entry per CDR3 protein. The sample has approximately 400,000 distinct CDR3 sequences; more than 15% are singletons. Sequencing was done on a sample of PBMCs or a T cell subset sorted from them (not recorded which). These receptors were collected from a man between 18 and 29 years old who had mild COVID-19 (a few samples of this study predate the infection). Cell type and time point are not known. The CDR3 runs from the conserved cysteine through the conserved F or W. D genes are given only for firm matches. Not all rows give a size; the values are once, few, many and, for expanded clones, a class.

d_call: NA
clone_size: many
j_call: TRBJ2-5
v_call: TRBV5-1
cdr3_nt: TGCGCCAGCAGCTTGGCGGACACCTCCTCGGGGGAGACCCAGTACTTC
cdr3_aa: CASSLADTSSGETQYF

d_call: NA
clone_size: few
j_call: TRBJ2-1
v_call: TRBV4-3
cdr3_nt: TGCGCCAGCAGCCAAGAGCAGGCCTACAATGAGCAGTTCTTC
cdr3_aa: CASSQEQAYNEQFF

d_call: NA
clone_size: NA
j_call: TRBJ1-4
v_call: TRBV4-3
cdr3_nt: TGCGCAAGCAGCCAAGATTGGGGGGAAAAACTGTTTTTT
cdr3_aa: CASSQDWGEKLFF

d_call: NA
clone_size: NA
j_call: TRBJ2-5
v_call: TRBV6-6
cdr3_nt: TGTGCCAGCAGTCAAGTCTCGTACCAAGAGACCCAGTACTTC
cdr3_aa: CASSQVSYQETQYF

d_call: NA
clone_size: NA
j_call: TRBJ2-3
v_call: TRBV7-6
cdr3_nt: TGTGCCAGCAGCTTAGATTTGGAAGATACGCAGTATTTT
cdr3_aa: CASSLDLEDTQYF

d_call: NA
clone_size: NA
j_call: TRBJ2-7
v_call: TRBV9
cdr3_nt: TGTGCCAGCAGCGTAGCGGGGGGCAGCTCCTACGAGCAGTACTTC
cdr3_aa: CASSVAGGSSYEQYF

d_call: NA
clone_size: few
j_call: TRBJ2-3
v_call: TRBV20-1
cdr3_nt: TGCAGTGCTAGACACTCAGATACGCAGTATTTT
cdr3_aa: CSARHSDTQYF

d_call: NA
clone_size: few
j_call: TRBJ2-7
v_call: TRBV7-9
cdr3_nt: TGTGCCAGCAGCTTATATGATCGCTCCTACGAGCAGTACTTC
cdr3_aa: CASSLYDRSYEQYF

d_call: TRBD1
clone_size: NA
j_call: TRBJ2-2
v_call: TRBV5-1
cdr3_nt: TGCGCCAGCGGACAGGGGGCGAACACCGGGGAGCTGTTTTTT
cdr3_aa: CASGQGANTGELFF

d_call: NA
clone_size: few
j_call: TRBJ2-5
v_call: TRBV7-7
cdr3_nt: TGTGCCAGCAGCCCCCGTGGCGACCACCGGGGGACCCAGTACTTC
cdr3_aa: CASSPRGDHRGTQYF

d_call: NA
clone_size: NA
j_call: TRBJ2-1
v_call: TRBV20-1
cdr3_nt: TGCAGTACCTTCGGGGGCTATAGCTCCTACAATGAGCAGTTCTTC
cdr3_aa: CSTFGGYSSYNEQFF

d_call: NA
clone_size: NA
j_call: TRBJ1-5
v_call: TRBV19
cdr3_nt: TGTGCCAGTAGTGCGGGACCGATTTATCAGCCCCAGCATTTT
cdr3_aa: CASSAGPIYQPQHF

d_call: NA
clone_size: few
j_call: TRBJ2-3
v_call: TRBV7-9
cdr3_nt: TGTGCCAGCAGCAGGGTGGGATACACAGATACGCAGTATTTT
cdr3_aa: CASSRVGYTDTQYF

d_call: NA
clone_size: NA
j_call: TRBJ2-7
v_call: TRBV11-3
cdr3_nt: TGTGCCAGCAGCTTAGATTGGGGGGAGCAGTACTTC
cdr3_aa: CASSLDWGEQYF

d_call: TRBD2
clone_size: few
j_call: TRBJ2-3
v_call: TRBV7-2
cdr3_nt: TGTGCCAGCAGCTTAGCGGCGGGGGAGCGCACAGATACGCAGTATTTT
cdr3_aa: CASSLAAGERTDTQYF

d_call: TRBD1
clone_size: NA
j_call: TRBJ1-5
v_call: TRBV20-1
cdr3_nt: TGCAGTGCTAGCCCCTGGACAGGGGAGAATCAGCCCCAGCATTTT
cdr3_aa: CSASPWTGENQPQHF

d_call: NA
clone_size: NA
j_call: TRBJ1-6
v_call: TRBV29-1
cdr3_nt: TGCAGCCGGGGGGGTGGCTGGTTTTCACCCCTCCACTTT
cdr3_aa: CSRGGGWFSPLHF

d_call: TRBD1
clone_size: NA
j_call: TRBJ2-4
v_call: TRBV4-3
cdr3_nt: TGCGCCAGCAGCCCCGACTCTAGACCGGGACAGGGGGCACACATTCAGTACTTC
cdr3_aa: CASSPDSRPGQGAHIQYF